This T cell receptor (beta chain) was identified in a study of blood T cell repertoires in COVID-19. Study in general: Sample material is recorded as cDNA or gDNA derived from T cells, B-cell-depleted T cells, or PBMCs.

Using immunoSEQ multiplex PCR, the repertoire was profiled, and TCRdb retains in-frame clones only, with some absent. The sample carries around 260,000 clones, more than 65% recorded once. Looked up from germline, CDR1 is MNHEY and CDR2 is SVGEGT. V shed 4 bases, J shed 7 bases, and the junction held 9 bases outside the gene matches. CDR3 length: 15 residues. The chain couples TRBV6-2 or TRBV6-3 to TRBJ1-5; 8 nucleotides line up with TRBD1. The sequenced sample consisted of peripheral blood. The receptor comes from a person between 65 and 79 years old with COVID-19, enrolled during active disease. CDR3 in amino acids: CASSSPGTGIQPQHF. As DNA, the CDR3 is TGTGCCAGCAGTTCCCCCGGGACAGGAATCCAGCCCCAGCATTTT.